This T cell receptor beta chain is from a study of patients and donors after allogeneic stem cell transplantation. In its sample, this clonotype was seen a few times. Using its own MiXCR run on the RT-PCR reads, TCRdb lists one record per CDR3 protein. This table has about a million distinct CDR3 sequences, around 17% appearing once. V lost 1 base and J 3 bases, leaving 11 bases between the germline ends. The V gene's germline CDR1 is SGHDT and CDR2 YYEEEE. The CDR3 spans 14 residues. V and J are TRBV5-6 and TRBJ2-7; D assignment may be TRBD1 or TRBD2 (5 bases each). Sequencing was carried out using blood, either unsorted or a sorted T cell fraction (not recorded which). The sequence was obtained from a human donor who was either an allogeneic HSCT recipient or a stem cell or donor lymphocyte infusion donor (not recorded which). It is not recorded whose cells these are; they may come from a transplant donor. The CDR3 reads CASSLPGSLYEQYF. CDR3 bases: TGTGCCAGCAGCTTGCCAGGGAGTCTCTACGAGCAGTACTTC.